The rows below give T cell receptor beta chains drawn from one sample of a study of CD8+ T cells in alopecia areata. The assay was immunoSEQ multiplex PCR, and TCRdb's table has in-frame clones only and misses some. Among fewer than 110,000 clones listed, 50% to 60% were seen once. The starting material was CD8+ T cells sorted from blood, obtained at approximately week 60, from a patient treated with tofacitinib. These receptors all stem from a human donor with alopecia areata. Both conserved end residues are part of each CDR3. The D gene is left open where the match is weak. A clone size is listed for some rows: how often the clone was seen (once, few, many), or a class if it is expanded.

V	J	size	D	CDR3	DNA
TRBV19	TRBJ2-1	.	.	CASSGDGPAVYNEQFF	TGTGCCAGTAGTGGGGATGGGCCAGCGGTCTACAATGAGCAGTTCTTC
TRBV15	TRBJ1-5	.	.	CASGERQANQPQHF	TGTGCCTCTGGGGAGAGGCAAGCCAATCAGCCCCAGCATTTT
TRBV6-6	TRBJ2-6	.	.	CASRDLEGAGANVLTF	TGTGCCAGCAGGGATCTTGAGGGGGCTGGGGCCAACGTCCTGACTTTC
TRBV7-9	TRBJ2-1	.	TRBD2	CASSLTSGGYNEQFF	TGTGCCAGCAGCTTAACTAGCGGGGGGTACAATGAGCAGTTCTTC
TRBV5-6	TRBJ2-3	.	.	CASSLGHRQGLWGTQYF	TGTGCCAGCAGCTTGGGGCATCGGCAGGGCCTGTGGGGTACGCAGTATTTT
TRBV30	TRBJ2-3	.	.	CAWNEVTSDTQYF	TGTGCCTGGAATGAGGTGACCTCAGATACGCAGTATTTT
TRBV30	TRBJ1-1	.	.	CAWRPNTEAFF	TGTGCCTGGAGGCCCAACACTGAAGCTTTCTTT
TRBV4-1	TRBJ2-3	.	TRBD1	CASSGTGGRLDTQYF	TGCGCCAGCAGCGGGACAGGGGGCCGACTAGATACGCAGTATTTT
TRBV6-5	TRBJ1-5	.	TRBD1	CASRAGQGGQPQHF	TGTGCCAGCAGGGCCGGACAGGGAGGTCAGCCCCAGCATTTT
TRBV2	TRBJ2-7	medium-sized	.	CASRQGYEQYF	TGTGCCAGCAGACAGGGTTACGAGCAGTACTTC
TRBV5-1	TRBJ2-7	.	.	CASSLEWEIYSYEQYF	TGCGCCAGCAGCTTGGAATGGGAAATCTATTCCTACGAGCAGTACTTC
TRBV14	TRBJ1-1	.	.	CASSTRTGMNTEAFF	TGTGCCAGCAGCACCCGGACGGGAATGAACACTGAAGCTTTCTTT
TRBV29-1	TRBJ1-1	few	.	CSSYSGTEAFF	TGCAGCTCTTATTCCGGCACTGAAGCTTTCTTT
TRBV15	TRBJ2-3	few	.	CATSSWAYLSTDTQYF	TGTGCCACCAGCAGTTGGGCCTACCTGAGCACAGATACGCAGTATTTT
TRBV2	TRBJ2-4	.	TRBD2	CASSDTSGGTKNIQYF	TGTGCCAGCAGTGACACTAGCGGGGGAACCAAAAACATTCAGTACTTC
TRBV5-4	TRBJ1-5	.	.	CASSLVGVGNQPQHF	TGTGCCAGCAGCTTGGTCGGTGTTGGCAATCAGCCCCAGCATTTT
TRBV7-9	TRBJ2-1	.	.	CASSLGKERNEQFF	TGTGCCAGCAGCTTAGGGAAAGAAAGGAATGAGCAGTTCTTC
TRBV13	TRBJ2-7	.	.	CASREAGKYEQYF	TGTGCCAGCAGGGAGGCAGGGAAATACGAGCAGTACTTC
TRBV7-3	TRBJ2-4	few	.	CASSHSGTGKNIQYF	TGTGCCAGCAGCCACTCCGGGACGGGCAAAAACATTCAGTACTTC
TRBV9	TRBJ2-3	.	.	CASSVVGSPGDTQYF	TGTGCCAGCAGCGTAGTGGGGTCACCTGGGGATACGCAGTATTTT
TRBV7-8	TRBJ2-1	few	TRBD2	CASSLVGGGSSYNEQFF	TGTGCCAGCAGCTTAGTTGGCGGCGGGAGCTCCTACAATGAGCAGTTCTTC
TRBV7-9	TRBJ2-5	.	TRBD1	CASSSPDRGPKETQYF	TGTGCCAGCAGCTCCCCGGACAGGGGGCCGAAAGAGACCCAGTACTTC
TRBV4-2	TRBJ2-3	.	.	CASSQGGRTLYLTDTQYF	TGTGCCAGCAGCCAAGGTGGCCGGACACTTTATCTCACAGATACGCAGTATTTT
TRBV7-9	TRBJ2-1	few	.	CASSPAGREQFF	TGTGCCAGCAGTCCAGCAGGCAGAGAGCAGTTCTTC
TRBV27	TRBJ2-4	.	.	CASSFNSGNIQYF	TGTGCCAGCAGTTTTAATTCTGGAAACATTCAGTACTTC
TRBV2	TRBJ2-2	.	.	CALTVGGSGELFF	TGTGCCCTAACGGTGGGCGGCTCCGGGGAGCTGTTTTTT
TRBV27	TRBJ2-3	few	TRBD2	CASSSGGSGGSTDTQYF	TGTGCCAGCAGTTCAGGGGGGAGCGGGGGGTCCACAGATACGCAGTATTTT
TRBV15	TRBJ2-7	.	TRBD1	CATSGGTGEYF	TGTGCCACCAGCGGCGGGACAGGGGAGTACTTC
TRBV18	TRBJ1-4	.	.	CASSPGSSNEKLFF	TGTGCCAGCTCGCCAGGAAGTTCTAATGAAAAACTGTTTTTT
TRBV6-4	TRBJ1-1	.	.	CASSESDSLMNTEAFF	TGTGCCAGCAGTGAATCGGACAGTCTGATGAACACTGAAGCTTTCTTT
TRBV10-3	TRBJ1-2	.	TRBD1	CAISESRDRANYGYTF	TGTGCCATCAGTGAGTCGAGGGACAGGGCCAACTATGGCTACACCTTC
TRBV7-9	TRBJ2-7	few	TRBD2	CASTPGGPLHEQYF	TGTGCCAGCACCCCGGGGGGGCCTCTCCACGAGCAGTACTTC
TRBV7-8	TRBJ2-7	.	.	CASSLELSYEQYF	TGTGCCAGCAGCTTAGAGCTATCCTACGAGCAGTACTTC
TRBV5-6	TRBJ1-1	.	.	CASSLGSEAFF	TGTGCCAGCAGCTTAGGTTCAGAAGCTTTCTTT
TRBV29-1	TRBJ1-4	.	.	CSVGEGTQEKLFF	TGCAGCGTTGGCGAAGGGACCCAGGAAAAACTGTTTTTT
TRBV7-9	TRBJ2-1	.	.	CASSARPRGANEQFF	TGTGCCAGCAGCGCCCGCCCCCGAGGGGCCAATGAGCAGTTCTTC
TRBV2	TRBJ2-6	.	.	CASIGVESSGANVLTF	TGTGCCAGCATCGGGGTCGAGAGCTCTGGGGCCAACGTCCTGACTTTC
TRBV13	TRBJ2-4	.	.	CASSLRQGVNIQYF	TGTGCCAGCAGCTTGCGGCAGGGAGTCAACATTCAGTACTTC
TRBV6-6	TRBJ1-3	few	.	CAAWGGNTIYF	TGTGCGGCGTGGGGTGGAAACACCATATATTTT
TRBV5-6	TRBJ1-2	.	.	CASSLGSQFYGYTF	TGTGCCAGCAGCTTGGGCAGCCAGTTCTATGGCTACACCTTC
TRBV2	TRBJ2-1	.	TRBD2	CASNGAGGNNEQFF	TGTGCCAGCAATGGAGCGGGGGGGAACAATGAGCAGTTCTTC
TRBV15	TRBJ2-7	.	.	CATSPWTLEGYEQYF	TGTGCCACCAGCCCCTGGACTCTTGAGGGCTACGAGCAGTACTTC
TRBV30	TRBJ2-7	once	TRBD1	CAWTGDRGTYEQYF	TGTGCCTGGACCGGGGACAGGGGTACCTACGAGCAGTACTTC
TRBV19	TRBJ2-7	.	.	CASSYRARPYEQYF	TGTGCCAGTAGTTACAGGGCAAGACCCTACGAGCAGTACTTC
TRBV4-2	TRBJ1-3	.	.	CASSQTQDRFPIYF	TGTGCCAGCAGCCAGACCCAGGACCGTTTCCCCATATATTTT
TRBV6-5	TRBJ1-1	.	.	CASSYQRDSNTEAFF	TGTGCCAGCAGTTACCAAAGGGATTCTAACACTGAAGCTTTCTTT
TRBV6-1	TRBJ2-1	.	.	CASSEGGGYREDNEQFF	TGTGCCAGCAGTGAAGGTGGCGGTTACAGGGAAGACAATGAGCAGTTCTTC
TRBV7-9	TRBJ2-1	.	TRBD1	CASSFGQGIYNEQFF	TGTGCCAGCAGCTTCGGACAGGGGATCTACAATGAGCAGTTCTTC
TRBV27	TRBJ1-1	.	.	CASSISSITEAFF	TGTGCCAGCAGTATCTCCTCAATCACTGAAGCTTTCTTT